This TCR beta chain was sequenced for a study of tumor-infiltrating lymphocytes in primary liver carcinoma. The authors made TCR beta cDNA from roughly 480 ng total RNA with a constant-region primer. Investigators got TCR beta libraries out of three nested multiplex PCR rounds, done with slightly modified ARM-PCR. Two initial PCR rounds of approximately 10 cycles each paired TRBV1-TRBV30 forward primers with a C-beta reverse primer. TCRdb itself ran the multiplex PCR reads through MiXCR, one entry per CDR3 protein. The sample lists roughly 190,000 distinct CDR3 sequences, roughly 80% occurring once. Total RNA and DNA came together from approximately 20-30 mg of bulk tissue without cell sorting. This clonotype was seen a single time. The CDR3 runs to 15 residues. Trimming left V 3 bases short and J 8 bases short, with 20 bases between. The germline CDR1 and CDR2 sequences are SGHRS and YFSETQ.

The chain carries TRBV5-1 and TRBJ1-2; D is possibly TRBD1 (6 bases). The TCR was taken from a man aged 40-49 years with primary liver carcinoma and hepatitis B virus infection. The sequenced material came from tumor tissue from primary liver carcinoma. The CDR3: CASSSYAGRGGGYTF. The CDR3 coding sequence is TGCGCCAGCAGCTCCTACGCGGGACGGGGGGGCGGCTACACCTTC.